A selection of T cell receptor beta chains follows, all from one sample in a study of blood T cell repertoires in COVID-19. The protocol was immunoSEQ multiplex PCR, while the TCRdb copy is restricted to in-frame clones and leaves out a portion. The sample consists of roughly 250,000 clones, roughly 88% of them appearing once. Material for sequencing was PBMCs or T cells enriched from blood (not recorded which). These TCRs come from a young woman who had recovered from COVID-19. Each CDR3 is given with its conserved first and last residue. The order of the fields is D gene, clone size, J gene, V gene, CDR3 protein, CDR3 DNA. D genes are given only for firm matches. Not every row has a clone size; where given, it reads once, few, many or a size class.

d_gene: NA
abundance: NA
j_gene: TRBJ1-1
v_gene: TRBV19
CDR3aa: CASSIFSGEHAEAFF
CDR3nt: TGTGCCAGTAGTATATTTTCCGGGGAGCACGCTGAAGCTTTCTTT

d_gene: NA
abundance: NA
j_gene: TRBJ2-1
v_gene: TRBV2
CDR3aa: CASKAGSDEQFF
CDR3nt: TGTGCCAGCAAGGCAGGATCGGATGAGCAGTTCTTC

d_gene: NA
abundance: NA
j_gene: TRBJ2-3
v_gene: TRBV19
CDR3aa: CASSNRETTDTQYF
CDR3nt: TGTGCCAGTAGTAACCGCGAAACGACAGATACGCAGTATTTT

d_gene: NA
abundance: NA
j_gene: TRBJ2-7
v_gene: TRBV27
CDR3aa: CASAFGLGTYEQYF
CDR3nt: TGTGCCAGTGCTTTTGGGTTGGGCACCTACGAGCAGTACTTC

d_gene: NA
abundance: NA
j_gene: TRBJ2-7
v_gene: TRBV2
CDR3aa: CASSEGGAGSYEQYF
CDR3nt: TGTGCCAGCAGTGAGGGGGGGGCCGGCTCCTACGAGCAGTACTTC

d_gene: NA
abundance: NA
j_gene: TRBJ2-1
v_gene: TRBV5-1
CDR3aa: CASSQHRRSPYNEQFF
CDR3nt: TGCGCCAGCAGCCAACACAGGCGGAGCCCCTACAATGAGCAGTTCTTC

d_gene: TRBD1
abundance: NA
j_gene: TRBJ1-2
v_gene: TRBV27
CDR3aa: CASSGGTGGYTF
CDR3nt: TGTGCCAGCAGTGGCGGGACAGGGGGATACACCTTC

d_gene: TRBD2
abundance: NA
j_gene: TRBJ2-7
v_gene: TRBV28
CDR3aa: CASTPTGLAGGLEQYF
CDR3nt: TGTGCCAGCACCCCAACGGGGCTAGCGGGAGGGCTCGAGCAGTACTTC

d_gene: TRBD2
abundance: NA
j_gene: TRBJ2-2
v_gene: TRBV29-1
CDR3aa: CSVGLAGVSTGELFF
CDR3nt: TGCAGCGTTGGACTAGCGGGAGTGTCGACCGGGGAGCTGTTTTTT

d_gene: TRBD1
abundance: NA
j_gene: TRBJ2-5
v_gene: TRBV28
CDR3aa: CASSFYRGSRETQYF
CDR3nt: TGTGCCAGCAGTTTCTACAGGGGTAGTAGAGAGACCCAGTACTTC

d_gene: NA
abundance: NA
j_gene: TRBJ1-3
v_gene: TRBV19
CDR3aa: CASTSWRGSGNTIYF
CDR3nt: TGTGCCAGTACCTCCTGGAGGGGCTCTGGAAACACCATATATTTT

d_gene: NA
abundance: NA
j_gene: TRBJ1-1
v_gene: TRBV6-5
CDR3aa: CASSRMNTEAFF
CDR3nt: TGTGCCAGCAGCAGGATGAACACTGAAGCTTTCTTT

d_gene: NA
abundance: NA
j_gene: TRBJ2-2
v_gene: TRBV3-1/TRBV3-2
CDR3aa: CASSPQGGGTGELFF
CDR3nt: TGTGCCAGCAGCCCCCAGGGGGGCGGGACCGGGGAGCTGTTTTTT

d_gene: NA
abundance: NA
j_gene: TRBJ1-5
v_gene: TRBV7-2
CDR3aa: CASSLIPGYSNQPQHF
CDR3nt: TGTGCCAGCAGCTTAATACCAGGTTATAGCAATCAGCCCCAGCATTTT

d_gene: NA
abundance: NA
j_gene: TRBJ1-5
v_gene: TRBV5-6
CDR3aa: CASSLAQGFNQPQHF
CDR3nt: TGTGCCAGCAGCTTGGCTCAGGGCTTCAATCAGCCCCAGCATTTT

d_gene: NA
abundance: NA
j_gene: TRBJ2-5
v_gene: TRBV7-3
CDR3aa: CASSLKSGLPQETQYF
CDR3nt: TGTGCCAGCAGCTTAAAGAGCGGGCTTCCACAAGAGACCCAGTACTTC

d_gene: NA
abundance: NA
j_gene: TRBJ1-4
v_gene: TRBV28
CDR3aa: CASSGTTPNLEKLFF
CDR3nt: TGTGCCAGCAGTGGGACAACTCCTAACCTCGAAAAACTGTTTTTT

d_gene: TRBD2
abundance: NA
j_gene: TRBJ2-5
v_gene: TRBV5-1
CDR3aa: CASSFLTSGGIETQYF
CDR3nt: TGCGCCAGCAGCTTCTTGACTAGCGGGGGAATTGAGACCCAGTACTTC

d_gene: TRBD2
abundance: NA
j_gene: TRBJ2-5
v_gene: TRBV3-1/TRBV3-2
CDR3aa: CASSQVSGGPVETQYF
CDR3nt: TGTGCCAGCAGCCAGGTTAGCGGGGGGCCCGTTGAGACCCAGTACTTC

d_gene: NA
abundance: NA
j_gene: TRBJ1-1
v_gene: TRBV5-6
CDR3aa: CASSVQGNTEAFF
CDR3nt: TGTGCCAGCAGCGTACAGGGGAACACTGAAGCTTTCTTT

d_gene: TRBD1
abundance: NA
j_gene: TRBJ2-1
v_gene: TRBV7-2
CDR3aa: CASAPPGTGYNEQFF
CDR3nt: TGTGCCAGCGCCCCCCCCGGGACAGGATACAATGAGCAGTTCTTC

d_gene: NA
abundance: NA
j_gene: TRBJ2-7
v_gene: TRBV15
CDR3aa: CATSREASKAESYEQYF
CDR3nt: TGTGCCACCAGCAGAGAGGCCAGCAAGGCGGAATCCTACGAGCAGTACTTC

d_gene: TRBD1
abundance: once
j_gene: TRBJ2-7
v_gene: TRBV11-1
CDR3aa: CASSPTGTGAYEQYF
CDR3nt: TGTGCCAGCAGCCCCACCGGGACAGGGGCCTACGAGCAGTACTTC

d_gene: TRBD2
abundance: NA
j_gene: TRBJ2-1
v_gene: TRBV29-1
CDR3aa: CSVEGLAPEQFF
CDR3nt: TGCAGCGTTGAGGGACTAGCGCCTGAGCAGTTCTTC

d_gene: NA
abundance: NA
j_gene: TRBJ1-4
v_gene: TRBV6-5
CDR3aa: CASSKTGEHEKLFF
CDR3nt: TGTGCCAGCAGTAAGACAGGAGAACATGAAAAACTGTTTTTT

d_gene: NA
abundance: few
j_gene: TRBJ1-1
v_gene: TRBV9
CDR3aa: CASSLGPKSEAFF
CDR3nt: TGTGCCAGCAGCCTGGGGCCCAAATCTGAAGCTTTCTTT

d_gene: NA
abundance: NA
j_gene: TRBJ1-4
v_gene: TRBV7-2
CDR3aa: CASSLTGGSDEKLFF
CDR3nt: TGTGCCAGCAGCTTAACGGGGGGTTCGGATGAAAAACTGTTTTTT

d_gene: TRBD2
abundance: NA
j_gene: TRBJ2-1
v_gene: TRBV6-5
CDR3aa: CASSYSAGGMFF
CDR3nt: TGTGCCAGCAGTTACTCAGCGGGAGGAATGTTCTTC

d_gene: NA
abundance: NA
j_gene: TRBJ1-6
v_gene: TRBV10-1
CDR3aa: CASSSLVGVWTYNSPLHF
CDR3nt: TGCGCCAGCAGCTCCCTCGTGGGAGTTTGGACCTATAATTCACCCCTCCACTTT

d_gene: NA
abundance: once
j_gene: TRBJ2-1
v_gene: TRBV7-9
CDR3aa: CASSARGPNYNEQFF
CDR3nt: TGTGCCAGCAGCGCTAGAGGCCCCAACTACAATGAGCAGTTCTTC

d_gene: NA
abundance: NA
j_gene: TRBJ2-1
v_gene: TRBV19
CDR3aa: CASSIGGNEQFF
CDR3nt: TGTGCCAGTAGTATCGGGGGCAATGAGCAGTTCTTC

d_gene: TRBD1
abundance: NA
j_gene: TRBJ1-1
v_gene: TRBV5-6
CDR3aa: CASSLGQVGTEAFF
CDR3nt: TGTGCCAGCAGCTTAGGACAGGTGGGGACTGAAGCTTTCTTT